This TCR beta chain stems from a study of shared clonotypes between healthy human individuals. General study findings and limits: In general, naive subsets displayed greater estimated richness than memory subsets did.

Note on this clone: Its antigen is not known.

Assay: immunoSEQ multiplex PCR; the TCRdb copy retains only in-frame clones and omits some. The sample has some 2.1 million clones; roughly 94% are singletons. Sequenced: naive CD4+ T cells sorted from blood. Sample subset: CD45RA+ positively selected. The clonotype was recovered from a man younger than 35 in good health.

CDR3 in amino acids: CASSLTGENYEQYF. DNA of the CDR3: TGTGCCAGCAGTCTCACCGGGGAAAACTACGAGCAGTACTTC. The V gene is TRBV6-6, the J gene TRBJ2-7; perhaps TRBD2 as D (5 bases). V was trimmed by 5 bases and J by 3 bases, leaving 14 bases between them. The CDR3 is 14 residues long. Germline V gives CDR1 MNHNY, CDR2 SVGAGI (reference sequence).